This T cell receptor beta chain stems from a study of blood T cell repertoires in COVID-19. Study details: COVID-19 samples from acute and convalescent phases originated in the United States, Italy and Spain. Sources were T cells, B-cell-depleted T cells, or PBMCs; the material itself was cDNA or gDNA.

Using immunoSEQ multiplex PCR, the repertoire was profiled, and TCRdb retains in-frame clones only, with some absent. Here the sample spans about 120,000 clones, approximately 81% being singletons. This clone was detected a few times. Sample: peripheral blood. This sequence originates from a middle-aged man with active or convalescent COVID-19.

The CDR3 coding sequence is TGTGCCAGCAGACCTAGCGGGAGTGGTCTAGATACGCAGTATTTT. Translating gives CASRPSGSGLDTQYF. This chain links TRBV3-1 (or the pseudogene TRBV3-2) with TRBJ2-3, with 10 bases that match TRBD2. The V and J ends lost 6 bases and 5 bases, in that order; junction bases with no gene match: 8. The CDR3 is 15 residues long. The V gene's germline CDR1 is LGHDT and CDR2 YNNKEL (reference sequence).